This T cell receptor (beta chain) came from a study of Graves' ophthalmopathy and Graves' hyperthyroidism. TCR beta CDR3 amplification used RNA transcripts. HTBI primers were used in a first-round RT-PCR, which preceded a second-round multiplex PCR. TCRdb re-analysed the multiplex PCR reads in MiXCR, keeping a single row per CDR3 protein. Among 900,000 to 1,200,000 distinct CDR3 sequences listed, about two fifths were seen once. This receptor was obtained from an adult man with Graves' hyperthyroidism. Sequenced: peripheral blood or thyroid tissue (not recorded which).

CDR3 nucleotides: TGCGCCAGCAGCCAAGTAGCGGGGGCGAGCACCGGGGAGCTGTTTTTT. Amino acid sequence: CASSQVAGASTGELFF. V usage is TRBV4-3 and J usage is TRBJ2-2; TRBD2 matches 9 bases. Germline CDR1 LGHNA, CDR2 YSLEER. This CDR3 has 16 residues. Trimming took 1 base from V and 4 from J; bases not matched to a gene: 4.